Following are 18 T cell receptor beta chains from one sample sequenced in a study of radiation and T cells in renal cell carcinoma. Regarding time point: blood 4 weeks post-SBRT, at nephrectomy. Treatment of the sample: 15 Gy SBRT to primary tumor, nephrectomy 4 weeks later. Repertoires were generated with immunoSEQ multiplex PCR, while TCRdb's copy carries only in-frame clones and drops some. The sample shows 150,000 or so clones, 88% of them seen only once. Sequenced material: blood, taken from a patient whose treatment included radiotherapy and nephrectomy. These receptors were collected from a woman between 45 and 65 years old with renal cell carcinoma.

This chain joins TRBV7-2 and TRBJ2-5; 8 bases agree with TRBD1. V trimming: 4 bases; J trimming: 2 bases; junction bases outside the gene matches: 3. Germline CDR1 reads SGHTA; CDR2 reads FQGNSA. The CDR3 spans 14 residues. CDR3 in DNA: TGTGCCAGCAGCTACACAGGGGGTCAAGAGACCCAGTACTTC. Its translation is CASSYTGGQETQYF.

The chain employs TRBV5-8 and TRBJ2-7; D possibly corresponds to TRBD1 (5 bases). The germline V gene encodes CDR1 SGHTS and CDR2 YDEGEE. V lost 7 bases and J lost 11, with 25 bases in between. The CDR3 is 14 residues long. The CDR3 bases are TGTGCCAGCGTAAAGACGTCCAGGGCCCGATTCAAGTACTTC. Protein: CASVKTSRARFKYF. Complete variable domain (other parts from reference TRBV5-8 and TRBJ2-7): EAGVTQSPTHLIKTRGQQATLRCSPISGHTSVYWYQQALGLGLQFLLWYDEGEERNRGNFPPRFSGRQFPNYSSELNVNALELEDSALYLCASVKTSRARFKYFGPGTRLTVT.

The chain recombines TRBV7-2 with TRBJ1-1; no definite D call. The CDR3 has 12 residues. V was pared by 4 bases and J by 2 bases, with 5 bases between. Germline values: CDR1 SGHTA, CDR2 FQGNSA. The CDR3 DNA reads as TGTGCCAGCAGCTCCCAAAACACTGAAGCTTTCTTT. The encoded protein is CASSSQNTEAFF.

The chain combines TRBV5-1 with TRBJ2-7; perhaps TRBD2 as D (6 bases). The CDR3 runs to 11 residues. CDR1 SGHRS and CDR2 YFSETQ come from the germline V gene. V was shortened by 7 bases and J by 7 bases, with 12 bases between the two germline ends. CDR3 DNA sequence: TGCGCCAGCCGGTTCGGGGGTGAGCAGTACTTC. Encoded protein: CASRFGGEQYF.

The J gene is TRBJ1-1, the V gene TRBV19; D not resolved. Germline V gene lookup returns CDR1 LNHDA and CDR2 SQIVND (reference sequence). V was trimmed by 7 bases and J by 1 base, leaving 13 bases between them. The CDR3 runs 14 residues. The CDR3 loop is CASIPRPRNTEAFF. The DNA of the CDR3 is TGTGCCAGTATACCGCGGCCGAGGAACACTGAAGCTTTCTTT. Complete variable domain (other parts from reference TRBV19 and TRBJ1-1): DGGITQSPKYLFRKEGQNVTLSCEQNLNHDAMYWYRQDPGQGLRLIYYSQIVNDFQKGDIAEGYSVSREKKESFPLTVTSAQKNPTAFYLCASIPRPRNTEAFFGQGTRLTVV.

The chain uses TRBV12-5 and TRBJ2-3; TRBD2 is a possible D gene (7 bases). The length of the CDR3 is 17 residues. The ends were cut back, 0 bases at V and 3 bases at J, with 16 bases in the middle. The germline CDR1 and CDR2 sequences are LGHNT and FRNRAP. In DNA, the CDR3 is TGTGCTAGTGGTTTGGTACGAGGGGGGGTCTTTACAGATACGCAGTATTTT. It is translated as CASGLVRGGVFTDTQYF.

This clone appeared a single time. CDR3 residues: CASSPGLGLAANEQFF. The CDR3 DNA reads as TGTGCCAGCAGCCCCGGTTTAGGCCTAGCTGCCAATGAGCAGTTCTTC. This chain links TRBV5-6 with TRBJ2-1; D perhaps matches TRBD2 (5 bases). The germline V gene encodes CDR1 SGHDT and CDR2 YYEEEE. With 4 bases removed from V and 6 bases from J, the gap between germline ends came to 20 bases. The CDR3 covers 16 residues.

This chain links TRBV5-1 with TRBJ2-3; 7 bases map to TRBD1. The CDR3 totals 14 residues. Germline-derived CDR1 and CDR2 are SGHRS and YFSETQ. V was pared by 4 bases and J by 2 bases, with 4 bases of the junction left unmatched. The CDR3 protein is CASSRDSLTDTQYF. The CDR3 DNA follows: TGCGCCAGCAGCCGGGACAGTCTCACAGATACGCAGTATTTT. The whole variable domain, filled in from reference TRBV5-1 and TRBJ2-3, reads KAGVTQTPRYLIKTRGQQVTLSCSPISGHRSVSWYQQTPGQGLQFLFEYFSETQRNKGNFPGRFSGRQFSNSRSEMNVSTLELGDSALYLCASSRDSLTDTQYFGPGTRLTVL.

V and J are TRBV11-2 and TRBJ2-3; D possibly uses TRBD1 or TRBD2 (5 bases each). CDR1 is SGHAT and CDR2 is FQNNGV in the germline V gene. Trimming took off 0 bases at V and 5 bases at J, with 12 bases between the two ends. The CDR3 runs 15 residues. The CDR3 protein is CASSLDPGTEDTQYF. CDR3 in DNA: TGTGCCAGCAGCTTAGACCCTGGGACGGAAGATACGCAGTATTTT.

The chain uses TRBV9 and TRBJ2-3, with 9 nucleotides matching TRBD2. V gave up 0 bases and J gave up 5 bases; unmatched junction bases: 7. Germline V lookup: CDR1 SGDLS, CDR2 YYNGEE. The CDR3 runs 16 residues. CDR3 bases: TGTGCCAGCAGCGTAGGGAGCGGGGGGCTGATAGATACGCAGTATTTT. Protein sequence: CASSVGSGGLIDTQYF.

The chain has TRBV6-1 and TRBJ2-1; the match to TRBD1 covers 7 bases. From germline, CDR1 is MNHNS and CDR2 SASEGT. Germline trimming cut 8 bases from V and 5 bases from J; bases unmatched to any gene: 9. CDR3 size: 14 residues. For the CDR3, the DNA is TGTGCCAGCCTAACCACAGGGGCCCACAATGAGCAGTTCTTC. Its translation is CASLTTGAHNEQFF.

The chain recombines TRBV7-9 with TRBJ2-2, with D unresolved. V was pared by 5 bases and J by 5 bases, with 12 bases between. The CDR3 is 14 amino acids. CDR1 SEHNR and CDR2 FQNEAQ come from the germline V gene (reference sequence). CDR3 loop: CASSARWETGELFF. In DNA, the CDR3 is TGTGCCAGCAGCGCGAGGTGGGAAACCGGGGAGCTGTTTTTT.

The CDR3 DNA follows: TGTGCCAGCAGCCCCCAGGGCGGGGAGCTGTTTTTT. Residues: CASSPQGGELFF. The chain carries TRBV9 and TRBJ2-2; a possible D gene is TRBD1 (5 bases). V lost 4 bases and J lost 7, with 8 bases in between. Germline CDR1 is SGDLS and CDR2 is YYNGEE. This CDR3 has 12 residues.

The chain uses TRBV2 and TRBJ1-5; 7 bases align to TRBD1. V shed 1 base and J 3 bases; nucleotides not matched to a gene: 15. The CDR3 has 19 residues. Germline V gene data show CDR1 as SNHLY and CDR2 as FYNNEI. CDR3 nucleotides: TGTGCCAGCAGTGAAGTTTGGCTGATAGGGGGCAAAGACAATCAGCCCCAGCATTTT. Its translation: CASSEVWLIGGKDNQPQHF.

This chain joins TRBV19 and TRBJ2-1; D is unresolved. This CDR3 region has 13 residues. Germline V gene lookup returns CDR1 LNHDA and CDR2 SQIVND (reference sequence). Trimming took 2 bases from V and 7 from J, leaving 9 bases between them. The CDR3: CASSISTPNEQFF. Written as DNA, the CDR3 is TGTGCCAGTAGTATATCGACTCCTAATGAGCAGTTCTTC.

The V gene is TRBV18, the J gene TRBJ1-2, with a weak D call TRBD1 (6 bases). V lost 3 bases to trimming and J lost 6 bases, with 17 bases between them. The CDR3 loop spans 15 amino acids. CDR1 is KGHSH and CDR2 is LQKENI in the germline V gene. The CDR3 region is CASSPLPGTQDGYTF. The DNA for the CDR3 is TGTGCCAGCTCACCTCTTCCCGGGACACAGGATGGCTACACCTTC.

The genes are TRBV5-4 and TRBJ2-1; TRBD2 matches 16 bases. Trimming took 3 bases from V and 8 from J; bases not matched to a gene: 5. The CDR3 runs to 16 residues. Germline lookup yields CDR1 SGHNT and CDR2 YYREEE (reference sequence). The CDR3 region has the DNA TGTGCCAGCAGCTCGGGGACTAGCGGGGGGGCGCATGAGCAGTTCTTC. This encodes CASSSGTSGGAHEQFF.

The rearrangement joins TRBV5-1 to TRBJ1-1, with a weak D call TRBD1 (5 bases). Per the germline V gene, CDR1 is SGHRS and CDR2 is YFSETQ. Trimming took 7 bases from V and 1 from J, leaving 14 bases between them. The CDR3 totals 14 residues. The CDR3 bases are TGCGCCAGCGGGACCGGAACAGCGAACACTGAAGCTTTCTTT. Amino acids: CASGTGTANTEAFF.